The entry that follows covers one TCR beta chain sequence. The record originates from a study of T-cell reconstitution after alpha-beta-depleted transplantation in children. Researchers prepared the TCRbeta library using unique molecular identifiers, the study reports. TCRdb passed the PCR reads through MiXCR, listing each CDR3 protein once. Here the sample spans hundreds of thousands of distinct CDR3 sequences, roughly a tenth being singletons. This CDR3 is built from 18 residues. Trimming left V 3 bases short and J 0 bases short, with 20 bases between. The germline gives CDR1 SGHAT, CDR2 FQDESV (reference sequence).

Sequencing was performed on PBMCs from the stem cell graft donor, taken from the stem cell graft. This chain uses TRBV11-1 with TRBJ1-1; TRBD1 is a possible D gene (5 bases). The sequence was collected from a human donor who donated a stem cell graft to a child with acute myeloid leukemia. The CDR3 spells CASSLVQHYDSMNTEAFF. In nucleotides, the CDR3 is TGTGCCAGCAGCTTGGTTCAACACTATGACAGCATGAACACTGAAGCTTTCTTT.